This T cell receptor beta chain was identified during a study of cytomegalovirus exposure and HLA in healthy donors (dated by TCRdb to 2015 to 2018). Concerning the study at large: According to an earlier analysis of 587 of the donors, about 190 million T cells yielded 95 million to 140 million unique TCR beta sequences and 276 Gb of sequence data. An early release covering some 640 HLA-typed donors comprised about 300 gigabases of sequencing data and roughly 86 million unique TCR sequences. Of the 300 to 500 genotyped donors, less than 85% were placed in the genetic ancestry cluster associated with self-reported Caucasian donors. The study aimed to test whether cataloging public T cell receptors could reveal signatures of past pathogen exposure. The T cell repertoires of 550 to 850 subjects were profiled by immunosequencing and related to cytomegalovirus serostatus. In addition to the first cohort of roughly 670 subjects, a separate validation cohort of 120 different subjects was used. High-throughput TCR immunosequencing, statistical association of individual TCRs with disease status, and machine learning were combined to predict cytomegalovirus infection status. A later analysis re-analyzed previously published TCR beta repertoires from 650 to 800 donors and added high-resolution HLA genotyping to study TCR occurrence patterns. Rather than drawing on any new phenotypic data, the later analysis identified candidate immune exposures from TCR beta sequences and the way those sequences occurred across donors. An earlier analysis of several hundred of the donors applied high-throughput TCR beta sequencing to assess whether each TCR beta V gene segment acted as functional or pseudogenic. Donor age, sex, ethnicity and CMV serostatus were collected together with the repertoire data. A later genetic analysis used genome-wide SNP genotypes for about 65% of the 666 donors, treating that subset as a discovery cohort. All discovery cohort repertoires had been generated using a single sequencing platform. HLA typing included class I and class II loci at four-digit resolution. The number of typed donors differed by locus: about 620-640 for A, B, C, DRB1 and DQB1; 500 to 550 for DQA1; 606 for DPA1; and some 470 for DPB1. Four to six DR-DQ haplotypes were handled as single units for association and clustering because linkage in the cohort was strong. Among 300 to 500 genotyped donors of the cohort, an average of roughly 230,000 unique TCR beta nucleotide sequences was sequenced per donor, of which 15% to 20% were non-productive. The paper as a whole reports these results and caveats: Because counts were too low, 15 to 20 rarely observed V segments, including chromosome 9 orphons, were excluded from the earlier analysis of about 500 of the donors. In vitro tests confirmed that three of the cytomegalovirus-associated TCR beta chains recognize cytomegalovirus antigens. A cluster of highly shared sequence variants was judged likely to represent a technical artifact of the sequencing pipeline. According to a later analysis, TCR association rates differed among HLA loci, with DRB1 alleles showing the most associated TCRs and HLA-C alleles showing the fewest. When HLA alleles, especially DR and DQ, strongly co-occurred, attributing TCR associations to individual alleles was difficult. Compared with equally common non-associated chains, HLA-associated TCR beta chains in a later analysis were more clonally expanded and had lower generation probabilities. Correlated functional status among segregating V segments might reflect linkage disequilibrium, but an unknown experimental factor could not be ruled out. The classifier was reported to diagnose cytomegalovirus status with high specificity and sensitivity in both the original cohort and the validation cohort. Several of the top co-occurrence clusters appeared to be linked to parvovirus B19, influenza, CMV and Epstein-Barr virus, according to a later analysis. Most TCR sequences were seen in very few donors, while some public TCRs were found in many individuals. According to the authors, the approach could potentially be generalized to other disease states and immunological phenotypes. Because the 87-base-pair reads could not distinguish some IMGT-functional V segments, including TRBV6-2 and TRBV6-3, those segments were excluded. In an earlier analysis of some 540 of the donors, most TCR beta V segments appeared in productive rearrangements about 87% or about 30% of the time, broadly matching IMGT annotations. For the cohort, immune exposure information was limited to CMV serostatus. In this cohort, only TCR beta chains were sequenced, and detectable features were limited by the absence of alpha or paired-chain data. Because HLA typing was missing for some donors at each locus, association tests included only the typed subset. A total of 164 TCR beta chains were listed by the study as associated with cytomegalovirus. A later analysis associated about 17,000 TCR beta sequences with specific HLA alleles at a false discovery rate of 0.05. A later genetic analysis associated a missense DCLRE1C variant with V-gene and J-gene trimming of TCR beta chains, and an independent cohort replicated the association. Most CMV-associated TCR beta chains appeared to be HLA-restricted in a later analysis, and the HLA associations seemed to be driven largely by CMV exposure. The presence/absence analyses assumed that sequencing depth was roughly uniform across donors, and that assumption may not be true. A further reported finding was that TCR beta sequences accurately predicted the HLA-A and HLA-B alleles for most subjects in the first cohort. According to a later genetic analysis, donors in an Asian-associated ancestry cluster had fewer N-insertions in productive TCRs than the approximately 710-donor mean.

Note on this clone: What antigen it recognizes has not been identified.

The library was built by means of the immunoSEQ multiplex PCR assay. A mixture of 60 forward primers for TCR Vbeta segments and 13 reverse primers for TCR Jbeta segments was used in the multiplex PCR. Amplification of the CDR3 region of rearranged TCR beta genes was performed with a multiplex PCR assay on genomic DNA. On the Illumina HiSeq System, the amplified TCR beta libraries were sequenced as 87-base-pair reads. In the authors' own workflow: Across the 670 or so repertoires, a later analysis counted approximately 75 million unique TCR beta chains, about 10 million of which were shared by at least two donors. Raw reads were error-corrected and collapsed into unique sequences by a nearest-neighbor algorithm in which closely related sequences were merged to remove PCR and sequencing errors. CDR3 sequences were aligned to IMGT reference sequences to assign V, D and J gene segments. For a sequence to be retained, at least a six-nucleotide match to both a V gene segment and a J gene segment was required. A rearrangement was called productive if the CDR3 had no stop codons and remained in frame with V and J, and every other rearrangement was called non-productive. CDR3 was defined according to IMGT convention as the region running from the second conserved V-encoded cysteine to the conserved J-encoded phenylalanine. The earlier analysis of 500 to 750 of the donors excluded any sequence lacking an unambiguous match to a single V gene segment. In an earlier analysis of around 600 of the donors, V segments were called functional above 56.7% productive rearrangements and were called segregating when the between-donor standard deviation exceeded 5%. A statistical classification framework was built to diagnose cytomegalovirus status from the catalog of TCR beta chain sequences. In a later analysis, TCR nucleotide sequences were compared against IMGT/GENE-DB human TR gene sequences so that V and J genes could be assigned. In a later analysis, CDR3 sequences and most-parsimonious VDJ recombination scenarios were assigned using the TCRdist pipeline. In a later analysis, every TCR beta chain was defined by the combination of its CDR3 amino acid sequence and its V-gene family, and reads without a unique V-gene family were dropped. To address suspected cross-contamination and a sequencing artifact, a later analysis removed 550 to 750 highly shared, low-generation-probability nucleotide sequences. In a later analysis, a clonal expansion index was calculated for each public chain from normalized within-repertoire ranks of inferred template counts. In a later analysis, generation probabilities were computed using a VDJ recombination model fitted to out-of-frame rearrangements, and the results were checked against IGoR. A later analysis scored TCR-TCR, TCR-HLA and TCR-CMV co-occurrence with hypergeometric tests, applying a repertoire-size bias correction to TCR pairs. In a later analysis, false discovery rates were estimated by permuting HLA or CMV assignments 20 times. In a later analysis, co-occurring TCRs were grouped with DBSCAN, and TCRdist sequence similarity was added when clustering was performed within HLA-allele-positive subsets. For co-occurrence clustering, repertoires with fewer than 30,000 or more than 120,000 public chains were excluded, along with four or five repertoires with anomalous nucleotide sharing. This is the immuneACCESS table as TCRdb keeps it, with only in-frame sequences that have V and J called. A part of the clones is gone; compared with another copy, unresolved V genes explain less than half, and the rest is unexplained. Clone size and V and J calls were adopted from that table, with D and trimming inferred from the DNA. The sample table records approximately 71,000 clones. Clones ranked in the top ten supply approximately 3.6% of the sample.

Clipping removes 6 bases from V and 2 bases from J, with 3 as the unmatched junction base count. Reading the germline V gene gives CDR1 MNHNS and CDR2 SASEGT. The CDR3 numbers 13 residues from cysteine through phenylalanine. CDR3 DNA is the only sequence kept; it has 39 bases, read in frame from the first base. The cohort comprised 666 healthy bone marrow donors. At the time of sampling, all cohort members were nominally healthy, though unrecorded immune exposures were likely present. The donor was CMV seropositive and was included in the group of some 290 seropositive cohort members. Each donor provided a peripheral blood sample, and peripheral blood mononuclear cells were used for TCR beta sequencing. Genomic DNA extraction from the blood cell samples was performed with the Qiagen DNeasy Blood Extraction Kit.

The specimen sequenced was PBMCs. The V and J segments used are TRBV6-1 and TRBJ1-2, with 7 bases aligning to TRBD1. The receptor comes from a female donor in good health and CMV-seropositive. The CDR3 loop reads CASRLQGNYGYTF. The base sequence is TGTGCCAGCAGACTACAGGGGAACTATGGCTACACCTTC.